A single sample gave rise to the 31 T cell receptor beta chains below, sequenced in a study of T cells in Graves' hyperthyroidism and ophthalmopathy (dated by TCRdb to 2018 to 2020). The library was built by means of multiplex PCR. TCRdb names Illumina HiSeq 2000 as the instrument used. TCR beta CDR3 regions were amplified from RNA transcripts. For the first round of RT-PCR on the TCR CDR3, the HTBI primer set was used together with the Qiagen OneStep RT-PCR kit. The raw public data were reprocessed by TCRdb itself: fastp quality trimming at Q25, MiXCR clonotype calling, in-frame beta chains only. Each CDR3 protein appears once, grouped with its most common genes and DNA. The sample has 500,000 to 700,000 distinct CDR3 sequences on record, approximately 15% of them singletons. The ten largest clones take up approximately 18% of the sample. The source material was blood. The receptors originated from a young woman with Graves' hyperthyroidism.

This clonotype was seen ten or more times. The CDR3 nucleotides read TGCAGTGCTAGAGGTAGCGGGGTCTCCTACAATGAGCAGTTCTTC. Its protein is CSARGSGVSYNEQFF. The chain recombines TRBV20-1 with TRBJ2-1; 8 bases fit TRBD2. This CDR3 is built from 15 residues. CDR1 and CDR2 (germline): DFQATT, SNEGSKA (reference sequence). Unmatched junction bases numbered 2, after V lost 1 base and J lost 0 bases.

This clonotype was seen only a few times. The chain links TRBV19 to TRBJ2-3, with D possibly matching TRBD2 (6 bases). Trimming took off 8 bases at V and 3 bases at J, with 18 bases between the two ends. Looked up from germline, CDR1 is LNHDA and CDR2 is SQIVND (reference sequence). The CDR3 consists of 15 residues. In DNA form, the CDR3 reads TGTGCCAGTTCGACGGGAGAAAGGTCGACAGATACGCAGTATTTT. The encoded protein is CASSTGERSTDTQYF.

This clonotype was recorded many times. The rearrangement links TRBV7-2 to TRBJ1-1, with D perhaps TRBD1 (6 bases). V was cut by 5 bases and J by 1 base, with 11 bases left in between. Germline CDR1 is SGHTA and CDR2 is FQGNSA. This CDR3 is built from 14 residues. CDR3 amino acids: CASSPGHSNTEAFF. In DNA form, the CDR3 reads TGTGCCAGCAGCCCGGGACACTCGAACACTGAAGCTTTCTTT.

The table lists this clonotype with many counts. The V and J genes are TRBV20-1 and TRBJ2-7; 9 bases are a match to TRBD2. V was pared by 1 base and J by 4 bases, with 17 bases of the junction left unmatched. CDR3 length: 18 residues. Looked up from germline, CDR1 is DFQATT and CDR2 is SNEGSKA (reference sequence). The CDR3 spells CSARGPEGAGGRRYEQYF. DNA for the CDR3: TGCAGTGCTAGAGGGCCGGAGGGCGCGGGAGGGCGAAGATACGAGCAGTACTTC.

This clonotype came up once. The chain has TRBV9 and TRBJ1-2; D possibly corresponds to TRBD1 (5 bases). Trimming cost V 0 bases and J 7 bases, with 16 bases left between them. The CDR3 loop spans 15 amino acids. Germline lookup yields CDR1 SGDLS and CDR2 YYNGEE. The CDR3 DNA sequence: TGTGCCAGCAGCGTAGCTCATAGGGGCAGGTCTGGCTACACCTTC. Amino acid sequence: CASSVAHRGRSGYTF.

This clonotype was detected only a few times. The chain links TRBV29-1 to TRBJ2-3; perhaps TRBD2 as D (7 bases). The ends were cut back, 3 bases at V and 4 bases at J, with 17 bases in the middle. In germline, CDR1 is SQVTM, CDR2 ANQGSEA. The CDR3 covers 15 residues. Written as DNA, the CDR3 is TGCAGCGTTGATAGGGCGGGGGCCACCCCAGATACGCAGTATTTT. Translating gives CSVDRAGATPDTQYF.

The J gene is TRBJ2-4, the V gene TRBV6-1, with 11 bases identical to TRBD2. The CDR3 loop spans 14 amino acids. With V trimmed by 8 bases and J by 6 bases, 6 bases remained unmatched. Per the germline V gene, CDR1 is MNHNS and CDR2 is SASEGT. The CDR3 DNA is TGTGCCAGCGTAACCGGGACTAGCGGAAACATTCAGTACTTC. The encoded protein is CASVTGTSGNIQYF.

This clonotype was found a few times. The gene calls are TRBV6-2 or TRBV6-3 and TRBJ1-1; D remains ambiguous. The germline V gene has CDR1 MNHEY and CDR2 SVGEGT. CDR3 length equals 14 residues. With 2 bases removed from V and 2 bases from J, the gap between germline ends came to 9 bases. The CDR3 region is CASSYNQGNTEAFF. CDR3 DNA: TGTGCCAGCAGTTACAACCAAGGAAACACTGAAGCTTTCTTT.

This clonotype was counted many times. The CDR3 is CASSLWTLSKSSYEQYF. Written as DNA, the CDR3 is TGTGCCAGCAGTTTGTGGACCCTCTCGAAGAGTTCATACGAGCAGTACTTC. The chain recombines TRBV28 with TRBJ2-7; unclear D gene. The V gene's germline CDR1 is MDHEN and CDR2 SYDVKM. The CDR3 extends over 17 amino acids. Trimming left V 3 bases short and J 4 bases short, with 22 bases between. The full variable domain, in which reference TRBV28 and TRBJ2-7 provide the parts outside the CDR3, is DVKVTQSSRYLVKRTGEKVFLECVQDMDHENMFWYRQDPGLGLRLIYFSYDVKMKEKGDIPEGYSVSREKKERFSLILESASTNQTSMYLCASSLWTLSKSSYEQYFGPGTRLTVT.

The rearrangement links TRBV5-5 to TRBJ1-2, with a possible D match to TRBD1 (5 bases). V lost 1 base and J lost 4, with 17 bases in between. This CDR3 has 16 amino acids. CDR1 and CDR2 from the germline V gene are SGHKS and YYEKEE (reference sequence). The CDR3 loop reads CASSLSFGGGLYGYTF. As DNA, the CDR3 is TGTGCCAGCAGCTTGAGTTTCGGGGGAGGGCTCTATGGCTACACCTTC. The complete variable domain, with remaining parts taken from reference TRBV5-5 and TRBJ1-2, reads DAGVTQSPTHLIKTRGQQVTLRCSPISGHKSVSWYQQVLGQGPQFIFQYYEKEERGRGNFPDRFSARQFPNYSSELNVNALLLGDSALYLCASSLSFGGGLYGYTFGSGTRLTVV.

The chain joins TRBV24-1 to TRBJ1-2; the D is unclear. Trimming cost V 9 bases and J 3 bases, with 10 bases left between them. Germline lookup yields CDR1 KGHDR and CDR2 SFDVKD. The CDR3 consists of 12 residues. The CDR3 nucleotides read TGTGCCACCTCGAGACGGGACTATGGCTACACCTTC. Translating it yields CATSRRDYGYTF.

The V call is TRBV20-1, the J call TRBJ2-3; tentative D call: TRBD2 (6 bases). V shed 4 bases and J shed 0 bases, with 14 bases lying between them. Germline V gene sequence: CDR1 DFQATT, CDR2 SNEGSKA (reference sequence). This CDR3 is 15 amino acids long. The CDR3 here is CSAKPPGTSTDTQYF. CDR3 sequence (DNA): TGCAGTGCTAAGCCCCCAGGGACTAGCACAGATACGCAGTATTTT.

This clonotype has more than one count but fewer than ten. The chain uses TRBV5-8 and TRBJ1-1; possible D gene TRBD1, 5 bases. Between the trimmed V and J ends, which lost 1 base and 3 bases, there was a span of 13 bases. The germline gives CDR1 SGHTS, CDR2 YDEGEE. The CDR3 is made up of 15 amino acids. The CDR3 DNA is TGTGCCAGCAGCTTGAAGAGGGACCTCGACACTGAAGCTTTCTTT. Its protein is CASSLKRDLDTEAFF. Full variable domain (rest looked up from reference TRBV5-8 and TRBJ1-1): EAGVTQSPTHLIKTRGQQATLRCSPISGHTSVYWYQQALGLGLQFLLWYDEGEERNRGNFPPRFSGRQFPNYSSELNVNALELEDSALYLCASSLKRDLDTEAFFGQGTRLTVV.

This clonotype was recorded at least ten times. V gene TRBV7-2 combines with J gene TRBJ2-1; TRBD2 might be the D (5 bases). This CDR3 contains 15 residues. The germline gives CDR1 SGHTA, CDR2 FQGNSA. V was cut by 5 bases and J by 0 bases, with 11 bases left in between. The CDR3 reads CASSTSGGSYNEQFF. The CDR3 DNA reads TGTGCCAGCAGCACCAGCGGAGGCTCCTACAATGAGCAGTTCTTC.

The chain employs TRBV27 and TRBJ2-1; D remains ambiguous. V lost 4 bases, J lost 8 bases, and 18 bases lay in between. Germline CDR1 reads MNHEY; CDR2 reads SMNVEV (reference sequence). The CDR3 has 15 amino acids. For the CDR3, the DNA is TGTGCCAGCAGTTCTCAGGTGGTACGAACCGATGAGCAGTTCTTC. It specifies CASSSQVVRTDEQFF.

This clonotype was counted ten times or more. The J gene is TRBJ2-1, the V gene TRBV5-1; 8 bases map to TRBD2. The germline CDR1 and CDR2 sequences are SGHRS and YFSETQ. The CDR3 spans 14 residues. J gave up 7 bases and V 4 bases, and 7 bases lay outside the gene matches. The CDR3 DNA follows: TGCGCCAGCAGCCAGGGTTTAGCGGGAAATGAGCAGTTCTTC. The encoded protein is CASSQGLAGNEQFF.

Of note for this clonotype: A read error may explain this, as a much larger clone is one base away. The chain carries TRBV28 and TRBJ2-1, with TRBD2 identical over 12 bases. CDR1 is MDHEN, CDR2 SYDVKM, per germline. The CDR3 covers 19 residues. CDR3 DNA: TGTGCCAGCGGTTTGGGGCTAGCGGGAGGGAGCACGGCGTACAATGAGCAGTTCTTC. This encodes CASGLGLAGGSTAYNEQFF. Combining the CDR3 with reference TRBV28 and TRBJ2-1 gives the whole variable domain DVKVTQSSRYLVKRTGEKVFLECVQDMDHENMFWYRQDPGLGLRLIYFSYDVKMKEKGDIPEGYSVSREKKERFSLILESASTNQTSMYLCASGLGLAGGSTAYNEQFFGPGTRLTVL.

This clonotype was detected many times. The J gene is TRBJ2-7, the V gene TRBV6-2 or TRBV6-3; TRBD1 matches 12 bases. CDR1 MNHEY and CDR2 SVGEGT come from the germline V gene. Germline trimming cut 4 bases from V and 2 bases from J; bases unmatched to any gene: 15. The CDR3 spans 19 residues. CDR3 amino acids: CASSLLSGQGATPTYEQYF. Written as DNA, the CDR3 is TGTGCCAGCAGTTTACTATCGGGACAGGGGGCGACTCCGACCTACGAGCAGTACTTC.

This chain joins TRBV20-1 and TRBJ2-7, with unresolved D. This CDR3 is 12 amino acids long. The V end lost 5 bases, the J end lost 4 bases, and 12 bases lay between the germline ends. CDR1 and CDR2 from the germline V gene are DFQATT and SNEGSKA (reference sequence). CDR3 nucleotides: TGCAGTGCTCCCACGACTCTTTACGAGCAGTACTTC. Protein: CSAPTTLYEQYF.

As concerns this clonotype: At one of its ends the junction is not consistent with the germline gene, which may arise from a read error. This chain links TRBV6-4 with TRBJ2-1; D possibly corresponds to TRBD1 (5 bases). Germline V gene lookup returns CDR1 MRHNA and CDR2 SNTAGT. CDR3 length equals 15 residues. Written as DNA, the CDR3 is TGTGCCACCAGTGGTCGTAGGGGATCGTACAATGAGCAGTTCTTC. Translating it yields CATSGRRGSYNEQFF.

This clonotype showed up just a few times. The chain employs TRBV14 and TRBJ2-2; maybe TRBD1 (5 bases). The CDR3 totals 15 residues. V was pared by 3 bases and J by 5 bases, with 13 bases between. Per the germline V gene, CDR1 is SGHDN and CDR2 is FVKESK. This CDR3 is CASSHQGLFTGELFF. In DNA, the CDR3 is TGTGCCAGCAGCCACCAGGGTCTCTTTACCGGGGAGCTGTTTTTT.

The chain links TRBV4-1 to TRBJ2-1; 8 positions agree with TRBD2. This CDR3 is built from 16 residues. Germline V gives CDR1 MGHRA, CDR2 YSYEKL. J gave up 8 bases and V 1 base, and 10 bases lay outside the gene matches. The DNA for the CDR3 is TGCGCCAGCAGCCAAGGGCCTGGGACTAGGATCCATGAGCAGTTCTTC. This translates into CASSQGPGTRIHEQFF.

DNA for the CDR3: TGCAGTGTCCTTATCGTTTTAGGCGAGCAGTACTTC. Its protein is CSVLIVLGEQYF. The chain links TRBV29-1 to TRBJ2-7, with D unresolved. Germline CDR1 reads SQVTM; CDR2 reads ANQGSEA. CDR3 size: 12 residues.

This clonotype was picked up a small number of times. The rearrangement joins TRBV27 to TRBJ2-7; 10 bases agree with TRBD2. The V gene's germline CDR1 is MNHEY and CDR2 SMNVEV (reference sequence). J lost 7 bases, V lost 6 bases, and 9 bases had no gene match. The CDR3 length is 14 residues. Here the CDR3 reads CASREPGLAWEQYF. CDR3 in DNA: TGTGCCAGCAGGGAGCCGGGACTAGCGTGGGAGCAGTACTTC.

V and J are TRBV30 and TRBJ2-3; no definite D call. The CDR3 length is 16 residues. Germline lookup yields CDR1 GTSNPN and CDR2 SVGIG (reference sequence). The V gene lost 3 bases and the J gene lost 1 base, with 17 bases spanning the gap. CDR3 sequence reads: CAWRHTEVTGTDTQYF. The DNA of the CDR3 is TGTGCCTGGAGACATACCGAGGTGACTGGCACAGATACGCAGTATTTT.

This clonotype was seen a few times. J is TRBJ1-3 and V is TRBV2, with 7 bases identical to TRBD1. J was trimmed by 6 bases and V by 5 bases; bases with no gene match: 7. CDR1 and CDR2 from the germline V gene are SNHLY and FYNNEI. The CDR3 has 14 residues. The CDR3 nucleotides are TGTGCCAGCAGTTTCGACAGGGCGGCAAACACCATATATTTT. It translates to CASSFDRAANTIYF.

Ten or more counts support this clonotype. V usage is TRBV20-1 and J usage is TRBJ1-2; D perhaps matches TRBD1 (5 bases). The CDR3 runs to 18 residues. Germline CDR1 reads DFQATT; CDR2 reads SNEGSKA (reference sequence). Deletions cut 0 bases from V and 4 bases from J, with 24 bases between. The CDR3 loop reads CSARDPDQGSRVFYGYTF. In nucleotides, the CDR3 is TGCAGTGCTAGAGACCCCGACCAGGGAAGCCGCGTATTCTATGGCTACACCTTC.

The chain carries TRBV9 and TRBJ2-3, with D possibly TRBD1 on 5 matching bases. The germline gives CDR1 SGDLS, CDR2 YYNGEE. There are 14 residues in the CDR3. V lost 4 bases and J lost 3, with 12 bases in between. As DNA, the CDR3 is TGTGCCAGCAGCTCAAAGGGGCCAACAGATACGCAGTATTTT. Residues: CASSSKGPTDTQYF.

The V call is TRBV15, the J call TRBJ2-3; D unresolved. The CDR3 totals 14 residues. Trimming removed 0 bases at V and 2 bases at J, with 6 bases between. Germline values: CDR1 LNHNV, CDR2 YYDKDF (reference sequence). This CDR3 reads CATSRDRVTDTQYF. As DNA, the CDR3 is TGTGCCACCAGCAGAGATAGGGTCACAGATACGCAGTATTTT.

This clonotype came up many times. The V and J genes are TRBV11-2 and TRBJ1-2, with 7 bases fitting TRBD1. The length of the CDR3 is 15 residues. The J segment lost 2 bases and the V segment lost 5 bases, leaving 8 bases of the junction unmatched. Germline V gene sequence: CDR1 SGHAT, CDR2 FQNNGV. CDR3 bases: TGTGCCAGCAGCACTTACAGGGGAGGGAACTATGGCTACACCTTC. It specifies CASSTYRGGNYGYTF.

Here the CDR3 reads CSARDLVLAKNIQYF. The CDR3 DNA follows: TGCAGTGCTAGGGACCTAGTCCTAGCCAAAAACATTCAGTACTTC. The chain carries TRBV20-1 and TRBJ2-4; D not resolved. With 3 bases removed from V and 0 bases from J, the gap between germline ends came to 12 bases. Looked up from germline, CDR1 is DFQATT and CDR2 is SNEGSKA (reference sequence). The CDR3 loop spans 15 amino acids.